Included here is one TCR beta chain sequence, with context. Its antigen is undetermined. A J-beta primer mix and a sample-barcoded 5' primer were used in a second PCR of roughly 7 to 12 cycles. TCRdb itself ran the 5' RACE reads through MiXCR, one entry per CDR3 protein. This table has some 1.4 million distinct CDR3 sequences, approximately 40% appearing once. These data belong to a study of blood T cells in healthy people across ages. Study outcomes and limitations: Considered underestimates were the diversity estimates obtained from one million T cells. Correlation between TCR beta diversity and naive T cell percentage was strong. Whereas aged donors had fewer naive CD4+ cells, long-lived donors had more of them and higher diversity.

Germline V CDR1 and CDR2: SGDLS, YYNGEE. The CDR3 length is 15 residues. V shed 0 bases and J shed 5 bases, with 14 bases lying between them. The V gene is TRBV9, the J gene TRBJ2-5; tentative D call: TRBD2 (7 bases). Sequenced: blood. The receptor comes from a woman between 18 and 29 years old in good health. This CDR3 reads CASSVDGGALETQYF. CDR3 DNA sequence: TGTGCCAGCAGCGTAGATGGGGGGGCCTTGGAGACCCAGTACTTC.